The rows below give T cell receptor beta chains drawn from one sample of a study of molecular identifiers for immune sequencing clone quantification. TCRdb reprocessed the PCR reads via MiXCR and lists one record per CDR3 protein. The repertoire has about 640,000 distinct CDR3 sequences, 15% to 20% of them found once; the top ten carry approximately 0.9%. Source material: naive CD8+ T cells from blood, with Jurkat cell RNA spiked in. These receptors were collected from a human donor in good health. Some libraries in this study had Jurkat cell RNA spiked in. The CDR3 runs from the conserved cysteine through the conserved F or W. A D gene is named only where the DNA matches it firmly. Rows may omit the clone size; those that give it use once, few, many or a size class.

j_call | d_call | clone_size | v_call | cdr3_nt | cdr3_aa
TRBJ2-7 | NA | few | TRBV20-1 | TGCAGTGCTAGGGGGCAGGACGACGAGCAGTACTTC | CSARGQDDEQYF
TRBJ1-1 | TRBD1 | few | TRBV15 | TGTGCCACCAGCTACAGGGGACGGATTTCAAACACTGAAGCTTTCTTT | CATSYRGRISNTEAFF
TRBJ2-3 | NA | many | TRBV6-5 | TGTGCCAGCAGTTATGGCCAGGGCCTAGATACGCAGTATTTT | CASSYGQGLDTQYF
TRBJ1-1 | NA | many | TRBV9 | TGTGCCAGCAGCTTAACAGGTGAGAACACTGAAGCTTTCTTT | CASSLTGENTEAFF
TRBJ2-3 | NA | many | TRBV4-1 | TGCGCCAGCAGCCAAGATGTCCTATTGGGCACAGATACGCAGTATTTT | CASSQDVLLGTDTQYF
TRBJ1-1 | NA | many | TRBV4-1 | TGCGCCAGCAGCCAAGGCCCCGGACAAAACACTGAAGCTTTCTTT | CASSQGPGQNTEAFF
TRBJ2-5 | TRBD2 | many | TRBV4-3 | TGCGCCAGCAGCCAGGAGACTAGCGGGGGGTCCCAAGAGACCCAGTACTTC | CASSQETSGGSQETQYF
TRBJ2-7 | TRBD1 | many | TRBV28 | TGTGCCAGCAGCTCCACAGGGGCAATCTACGAGCAGTACTTC | CASSSTGAIYEQYF
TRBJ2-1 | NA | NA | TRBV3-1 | TGTGCCAGCAGCCAGGTTTCGGGGAGACCCTACAATGAGCAGTTCTTC | CASSQVSGRPYNEQFF
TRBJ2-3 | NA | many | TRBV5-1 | TGCGCCAGCCAGGGGACGGACGCCACAGATACGCAGTATTTT | CASQGTDATDTQYF
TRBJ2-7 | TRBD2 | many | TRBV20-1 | TGCAGTGCTAGACAGCGGGGGTGGAGCCCCGAGCAGTACTTC | CSARQRGWSPEQYF
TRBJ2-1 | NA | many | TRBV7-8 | TGTGCCAGCAGCTCGAGGACAGTCAACAATGAGCAGTTCTTC | CASSSRTVNNEQFF
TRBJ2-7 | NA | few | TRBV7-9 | TGTGCCAGCATGGGGTCCGACGAGCAGTACTTC | CASMGSDEQYF
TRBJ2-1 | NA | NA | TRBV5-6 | TGTGCCAGCAGCTCCGGGGGCTTCCACAATGAGCAGTTCTTT | CASSSGGFHNEQFF
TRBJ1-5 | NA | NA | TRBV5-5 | TGTGCCAGCAGGACAGTCTTCCCTTCCAATCAGCCCCAGCATTTT | CASRTVFPSNQPQHF
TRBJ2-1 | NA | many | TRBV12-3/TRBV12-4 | TGTGCCAGCGTGCCGACGGGCGGGACTTTCGGCGATGAGCAGTTCTTC | CASVPTGGTFGDEQFF
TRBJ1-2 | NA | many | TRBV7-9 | TGTGCCAGCAGCTACAGAGGCGGCTACACCTTC | CASSYRGGYTF
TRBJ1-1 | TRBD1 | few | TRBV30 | TGTGCCTGGGGACAGGGAGGGAACACTGAAGCTTTCTTT | CAWGQGGNTEAFF
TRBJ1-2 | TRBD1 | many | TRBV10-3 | TGTGCCATCAGTGGCCCAGACAGGGTCAACTATGGCTACACCTTC | CAISGPDRVNYGYTF
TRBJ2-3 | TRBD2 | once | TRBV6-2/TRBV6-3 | TGTGCCAGTAACCTCCTCGGGGGGGGCCGATTAGATACGCAGTATTTT | CASNLLGGGRLDTQYF
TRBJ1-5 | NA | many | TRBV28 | TGTGCCAGCAGTTTGAGAGGGTCGGATCAGCCCCAGCATTTT | CASSLRGSDQPQHF
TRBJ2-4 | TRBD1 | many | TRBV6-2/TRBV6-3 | TGTGCCAGTCATCCCGATCATCTCCGGGGACAGAAAAACATTCAGTACTTC | CASHPDHLRGQKNIQYF
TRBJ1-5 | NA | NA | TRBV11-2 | TGTGCCAGCAGCCCCCGGACGGGACTTCAGCAGCCCCAGCATTTT | CASSPRTGLQQPQHF
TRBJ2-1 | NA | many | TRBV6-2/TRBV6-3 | TGTGCCAGCAGTTACGGGTTAAGCAATGAGCAGTTCTTC | CASSYGLSNEQFF
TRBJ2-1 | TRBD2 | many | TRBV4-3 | TGCGCCAGCAGCCAAGAATCGTACAGCGGGATTTACAATGAGCAGTTCTTC | CASSQESYSGIYNEQFF
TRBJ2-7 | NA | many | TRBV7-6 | TGTGCCAGCAGCCAGAAATTCAATGCTGACGAGCAGTACTTC | CASSQKFNADEQYF
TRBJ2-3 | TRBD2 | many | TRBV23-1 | TGCGCCAGCAGTCAATTGGGAGAAGATCGCGGGGGGTTTTTAAGGGTCTCCGGAGATACGCAGTATTTT | CASSQLGEDRGGFLRVSGDTQYF
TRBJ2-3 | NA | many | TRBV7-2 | TGTGCCAGCAGCTGGGGAGACGATACGCAGTATTTT | CASSWGDDTQYF
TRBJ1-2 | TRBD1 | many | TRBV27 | TGTGCGAGCAAAGAGACAGGGGGCCTTAACTATGGCTACACCTTC | CASKETGGLNYGYTF
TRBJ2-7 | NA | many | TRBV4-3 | TGCGCCAGCAGCCAAGATCTCGGTTACTCCTACGAGCAGTACTTC | CASSQDLGYSYEQYF
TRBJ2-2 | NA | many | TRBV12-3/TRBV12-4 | TGTGCCAGCAGTCCGTATCCGAACACCGGGGAGCTGTTTTTT | CASSPYPNTGELFF
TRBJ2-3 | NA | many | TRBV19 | TGTGCCAGTAGTATCGGCAGAAACACAGATACGCAGTATTTT | CASSIGRNTDTQYF
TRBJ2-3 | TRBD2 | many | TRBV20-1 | TGCAGTGCTAGAGATCGGCTAGCGGGGCTACGAGATACGCAGTATTTT | CSARDRLAGLRDTQYF
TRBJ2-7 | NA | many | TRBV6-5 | TGTGCCAGCAGTTACGACAACGGATTCTCCTACGAGCAGTACTTC | CASSYDNGFSYEQYF
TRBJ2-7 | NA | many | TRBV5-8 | TGTGCCAGCAGCTTGGCCCCTTCGGGGCAGGGCAAGCCTGACTTC | CASSLAPSGQGKPDF
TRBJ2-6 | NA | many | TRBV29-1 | TGCAGCGTCGTGTCATTAGGGGCCAACGTCCTGACTTTC | CSVVSLGANVLTF
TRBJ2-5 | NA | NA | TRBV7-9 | TGTGCCAGCAGCTTAGGGACTATGTATTCGAACAGTGCGGAGACCCAGTACTTC | CASSLGTMYSNSAETQYF
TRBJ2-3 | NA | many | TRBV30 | TGTGCCTGGGCCCCTGACGGGGGAGATACAGATACGCAGTATTTT | CAWAPDGGDTDTQYF
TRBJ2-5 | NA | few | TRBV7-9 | TGTGCCAGCAGCTTAGGGGACGTACAAGAGACCCAGTACTTC | CASSLGDVQETQYF
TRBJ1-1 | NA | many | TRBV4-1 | TGCGCCAGCAGCCAAGATATTCAGGGAACTGAAGCTTTCTTT | CASSQDIQGTEAFF
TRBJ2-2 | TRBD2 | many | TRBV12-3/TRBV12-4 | TGTGCCAGCAGTCCCGGGACTAGCGGAGTAGAACCGAACACCGGGGAGCTGTTTTTT | CASSPGTSGVEPNTGELFF
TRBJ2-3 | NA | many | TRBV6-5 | TGTGCCAGCAGTCCGGTAGCTTTCGATACGCAGTATTTT | CASSPVAFDTQYF
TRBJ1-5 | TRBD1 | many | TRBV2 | TGTGCCAGCAGCCTAGGGACAGCTGGGAATCAGCCCCAGCATTTT | CASSLGTAGNQPQHF
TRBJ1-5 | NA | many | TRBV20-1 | TGCAGTGCTAGACCAGGGGTTAGCAATCAGCCCCAGCATTTT | CSARPGVSNQPQHF
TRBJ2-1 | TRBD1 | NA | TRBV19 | TGTGCCAGTAGTCCCAGACAGGGGGAGAGATACAATGAGCAGTTCTTC | CASSPRQGERYNEQFF
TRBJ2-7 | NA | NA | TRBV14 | TGTGCCAGCAGCCAAGGGTATTTCTACGAGCAGTACTTC | CASSQGYFYEQYF
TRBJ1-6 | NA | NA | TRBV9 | TGTGCCAGCAGCGTAGAGGACGGTAATTCACCCCTCCACTTT | CASSVEDGNSPLHF
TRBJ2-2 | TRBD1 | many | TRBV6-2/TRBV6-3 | TGTGCCAGCAGTTATGAGGACAGGTCGATTACCGGGGAGCTGTTTTTT | CASSYEDRSITGELFF
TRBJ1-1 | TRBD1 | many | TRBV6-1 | TGTGCCAGCAGGGGGACAGGGGGTGGCGTGGCTGAAGCTTTCTTT | CASRGTGGGVAEAFF
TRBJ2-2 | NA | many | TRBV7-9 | TGTGCCAGCAGCTTAGTGATTCGGCCCGGGGAGCTGTTTTTT | CASSLVIRPGELFF
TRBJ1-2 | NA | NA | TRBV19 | TGTGCCAGTAGTCACGGCTATGGCTACACCTTC | CASSHGYGYTF
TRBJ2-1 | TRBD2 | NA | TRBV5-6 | TGTGCCAGCAGCTTGTGGTTCGCCGCGGGAGGAAGGAATGAGCAGTTCTTC | CASSLWFAAGGRNEQFF
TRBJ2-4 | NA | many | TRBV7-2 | TGTGCCAGCAGCGGGCGTAGGGACCTAGCCAAAAACATTCAGTACTTC | CASSGRRDLAKNIQYF
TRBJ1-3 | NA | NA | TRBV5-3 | TGTGCCGGCAGCCTGGGGGGGGCCTCTGGAAACACCATATATTTT | CAGSLGGASGNTIYF
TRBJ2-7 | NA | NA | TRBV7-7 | TGTGCTAGCCCCCCTAGGGGACGGCCTACCAACTACGAGCAGTACTTC | CASPPRGRPTNYEQYF
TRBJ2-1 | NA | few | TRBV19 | TGTGCCAGTAGTATAGGCTCCGGCGGGCCTGCTTACTACAATGAGCAGTTCTTC | CASSIGSGGPAYYNEQFF
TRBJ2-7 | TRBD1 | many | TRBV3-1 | TGTGCCAGCAGCTGGGCAGGGGGCTACGAGCAGTACTTC | CASSWAGGYEQYF